This T cell receptor beta chain is drawn from a study of PD-1 blockade in classical Hodgkin lymphoma (TCRdb year 2020). Some background on the complete study: Nivolumab dosing was 3 mg/kg intravenously every 2 weeks, continuing until either disease progression or unacceptable toxicity. A peripheral blood immune signature of response to PD-1 blockade in classical Hodgkin lymphoma was defined using TCR beta sequencing and CyTOF. Overall study results and their limits: Baseline TCR diversity was reported to be lower in newly diagnosed patients than in healthy donors, and even lower in relapsed/refractory patients. Trial patients with a complete response had baseline diversity similar to that of newly diagnosed patients, while partial responders and progressors had significantly lower diversity. Lower diversity was observed in patients in whom nivolumab was started less than 1 year after ASCT, and these patients were excluded from later analyses so that confounding by immune reconstitution would be avoided. Only a single clinical trial cohort was studied, and what caused the repertoire differences, possibly disease activity or prior therapy, remained undefined. CD4+ but not CD8+ TCR diversity rose significantly by C4D1 (p=0.0027 vs p=0.16), most apparent in complete responders (p=0.02).

Note on this clone: What this receptor recognizes is not known. No much larger clone is present one base from it, and per-base qualities are unavailable.

The cysteine opens and the phenylalanine closes a CDR3 of 12 amino acids. Just the 36-base CDR3 DNA is kept, in frame starting at base 1. CDR1 SEHNR and CDR2 FQNEAQ are derived from the germline V gene (reference sequence). Between the V and J ends, shortened by 4 bases and 6 bases respectively, the junction contains 10 bases. Per the publication, the time point label means: cycle 2 day 1 (C2D1) of nivolumab. Every trial patient had relapsed following autologous stem cell transplantation, and prior brentuximab vedotin exposure was what differed among cohorts A, B and C. The trial cohort included 55 to 65 patients with relapsed/refractory classical Hodgkin lymphoma, and each patient had a best overall response of complete response, partial response or progressive disease. In the multi-cohort phase II CheckMate 205 trial, trial patients received single-agent nivolumab. An independent review committee assessed best overall response by applying the 2007 International Working Group response criteria. Trial PBMCs were collected just before the start of nivolumab (C1D1) and during therapy at cycle 2 day 1 and cycle 4 day 1. Peripheral blood was collected in 8 mL Vacutainer Cell Preparation Tubes, from which PBMCs were isolated by centrifugation and then cryopreserved.

The Qiagen DNeasy kit was used to extract genomic DNA both from unsorted PBMCs and from the negatively selected CD4+ and CD8+ fractions. Using primers that anneal to V and J segments, immunoSEQ multiplex PCR amplified the TCR beta CDR3 regions. A synthetic immune receptor repertoire was used to minimize amplification bias, and remaining bias was computationally removed after sequencing. The authors processed their data as follows. Custom Python scripts were used to quantify repertoire diversity as the Shannon entropy index. Unsorted, CD4+ and CD8+ repertoires were examined separately, except in combined analyses, for which CD4+ and CD8+ sequences were merged in silico. Clonal expansion was defined as a frequency increase of at least 2-fold after treatment compared with C1D1, and clones undetected at baseline were assigned a pseudocount of 0.5. Singleton clones were defined as clones with 0 or 1 copy at C1D1, and non-singleton clones were defined as clones with 2 or more copies. Clones expanded in unsorted samples were annotated as CD4+, CD8+ or unknown by matching protein sequences in sorted samples from the same patient. Wilcoxon tests were applied to paired samples to test diversity changes from C1D1 to C4D1. Imported from immuneACCESS, the table was reduced by TCRdb to in-frame sequences with V and J called. These copies leave out some clones; in studies compared against another copy, an unresolved V gene accounts for under half, and the cause of the remainder is not known. That table supplies the V and J calls and clone size; D and trimming were determined from the DNA. For this sample there are about 110,000 clones; roughly 87% appear just once. Of the sample, 15% to 20% is held by the ten largest clones.

Sequencing used peripheral blood mononuclear cells (PBMCs), obtained before the second cycle of nivolumab. The receptor's source is a human donor with classical Hodgkin lymphoma. The rearrangement joined TRBV7-9 to TRBJ2-7; confidence is insufficient to name the D gene. The nucleotide sequence reads as follows: TGTGCCAGCAGCTCCAATTTGGTCGAGCAGTACTTC. This is translated as CASSSNLVEQYF.